The 6 T cell receptor beta chains in this list originate from one sample, sequenced in a study. Clones were sequenced by immunoSEQ multiplex PCR, and TCRdb holds only the in-frame ones, with some missing. This sample carries about 50,000 clones, roughly 93% of them seen once, and the ten largest clones take roughly 10%. The material sequenced was PBMCs. The receptors come from a man between 35 and 55 years old with rheumatoid arthritis.

The chain employs TRBV28 and TRBJ1-1; D unresolved. Trimming removed 2 bases from V and 7 bases from J, with 11 bases in between. This CDR3 contains 13 residues. CDR1 and CDR2 (germline): MDHEN, SYDVKM. CDR3 DNA: TGTGCCAGCAGTTTAGTTTCCGGGAATGAAGCTTTCTTT. Translating gives CASSLVSGNEAFF.

This clone showed up just a few times. This chain links TRBV27 with TRBJ1-5; perhaps TRBD1 as D (5 bases). Trimming took 0 bases from V and 5 from J, leaving 17 bases between them. The germline V gene encodes CDR1 MNHEY and CDR2 SMNVEV (reference sequence). CDR3 length: 17 amino acids. Written as DNA, the CDR3 is TGTGCCAGCAGTTTATCGTTCCCCCAGGGTGGCCATCAGCCCCAGCATTTT. Its translation: CASSLSFPQGGHQPQHF.

This clone was recorded once. The rearrangement links TRBV12-3 or TRBV12-4 to TRBJ1-1, with D perhaps TRBD1 (6 bases). The V and J ends lost 5 bases and 1 base respectively, with 8 bases between them. The length of the CDR3 is 13 residues. CDR3 in amino acids: CASSMGQNTEAFF. Here the CDR3 DNA reads TGTGCCAGCAGTATGGGACAGAACACTGAAGCTTTCTTT.

The V and J genes are TRBV28 and TRBJ2-7; 10 bases agree with TRBD2. Germline V CDR1 and CDR2: MDHEN, SYDVKM. There are 15 residues in the CDR3. V dropped 3 bases and J dropped 0; count of bases not matched to a gene: 2. CDR3 residues: CASSFGLAVSYEQYF. The CDR3 DNA follows: TGTGCCAGCAGTTTCGGACTAGCGGTCTCCTACGAGCAGTACTTC.

In this sample, this clone turned up once. The V and J genes are TRBV12-3 or TRBV12-4 and TRBJ1-1; D uncertain. The CDR3 covers 13 residues. The V gene lost 7 bases and the J gene lost 0 bases, with 9 bases spanning the gap. CDR3 amino acids: CASTQTVNTEAFF. The CDR3 DNA sequence: TGTGCCAGCACCCAAACAGTGAACACTGAAGCTTTCTTT.

This chain joins TRBV3-1 (or the pseudogene TRBV3-2) and TRBJ2-4; 7 nucleotides align to TRBD1. This CDR3 comprises 17 residues. CDR1 and CDR2 (germline): LGHDT, YNNKEL (reference sequence). V lost 0 bases, J lost 3 bases, and 8 bases stayed unmatched. CDR3 region: CASSQDRGGAGKNIQYF. The DNA of the CDR3 is TGTGCCAGCAGCCAAGACCGAGGGGGCGCAGGCAAAAACATTCAGTACTTC.